The entry below describes one T cell receptor beta chain. Its antigen is currently unknown. Although they were nominally healthy when sampled, donors likely had unrecorded immune exposures. This sample is drawn from a study of cytomegalovirus exposure and HLA in healthy donors. PCR was performed using 60 Vbeta and 13 Jbeta primers. Sequencing was performed with immunoSEQ multiplex PCR; in TCRdb, only in-frame clones are kept and a portion is missing. The sample includes approximately 80,000 clones. Study results and caveats: Differences between HLA loci emerged in a later analysis of TCR association rates, with DRB1 most and HLA-C fewest.

Germline CDR1 is KGHSH and CDR2 is LQKENI. J gave up 0 bases and V 6 bases, and 3 bases lay outside the gene matches. CDR3 length: 14 amino acids. This receptor was taken from a woman in her thirties in good health and CMV-seronegative. The V call is TRBV18, the J call TRBJ2-3; 7 nucleotides agree with TRBD2. The sequenced sample was PBMCs. CDR3 residues: CASSQGGSTDTQYF. The CDR3 DNA reads TGTGCCAGCTCCCAGGGAGGGAGCACAGATACGCAGTATTTT.